This T cell receptor beta chain comes out of a study of Ad26.COV2.S vaccination and SARS-CoV-2 variants. Points from the study as a whole: Individuals receiving vaccine had higher spike-specific TCR breadth than placebo recipients did.

Germline V CDR1 and CDR2: ENHRY, SYGVKD. This CDR3 region has 12 residues. V lost 10 bases and J 4 bases, leaving 13 bases between the germline ends. Regarding this clone: Its target is not known.

The repertoire was sequenced with immunoSEQ multiplex PCR; TCRdb's copy has only in-frame clones and lacks some. The data hold about 400,000 clones, with roughly 90% observed a single time. Described treatment: over 15 received Ad26.COV2.S at low or high dose, single or two shots; five or six received placebo; per-sample allocation not given. Material that was analyzed had been drawn on day 63 after the first vaccine or placebo injection. The donor's status was that of an adult aged 18-55 years in Boston. This TCR came from a person between 18 and 59 years old who received the Ad26.COV2.S COVID-19 vaccine or a placebo. This specimen consisted of peripheral blood, obtained in a trial of Ad26.COV2.S vaccine versus placebo. The J gene is TRBJ1-2, the V gene TRBV10-3, with D maybe TRBD1 (5 bases). CDR3 in DNA: TGTGCCACACGGGGGGAGGGCTATGGCTACACCTTC. As protein: CATRGEGYGYTF.